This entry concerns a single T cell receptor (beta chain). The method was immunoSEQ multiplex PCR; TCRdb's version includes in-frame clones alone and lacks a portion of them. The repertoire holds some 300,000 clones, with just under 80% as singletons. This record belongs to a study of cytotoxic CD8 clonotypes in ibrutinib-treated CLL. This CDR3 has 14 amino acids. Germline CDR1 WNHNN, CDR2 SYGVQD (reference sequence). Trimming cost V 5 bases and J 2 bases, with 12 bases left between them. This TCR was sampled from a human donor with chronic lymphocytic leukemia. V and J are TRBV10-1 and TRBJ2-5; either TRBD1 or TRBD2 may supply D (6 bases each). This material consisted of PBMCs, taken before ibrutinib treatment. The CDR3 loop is CASSFAGQQETQYF. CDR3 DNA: TGCGCCAGCAGTTTCGCGGGACAACAAGAGACCCAGTACTTC.